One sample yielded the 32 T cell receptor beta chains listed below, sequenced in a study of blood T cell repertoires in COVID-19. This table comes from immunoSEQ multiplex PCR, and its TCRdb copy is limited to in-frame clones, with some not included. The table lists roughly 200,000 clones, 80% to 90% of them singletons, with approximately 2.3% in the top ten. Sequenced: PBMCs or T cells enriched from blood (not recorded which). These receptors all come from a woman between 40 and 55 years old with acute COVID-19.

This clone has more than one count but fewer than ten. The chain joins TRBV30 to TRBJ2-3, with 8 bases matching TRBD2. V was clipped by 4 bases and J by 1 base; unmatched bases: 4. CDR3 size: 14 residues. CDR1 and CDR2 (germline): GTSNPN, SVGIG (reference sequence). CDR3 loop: CAWKVGRGTDTQYF. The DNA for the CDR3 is TGTGCCTGGAAGGTCGGGAGGGGCACAGATACGCAGTATTTT.

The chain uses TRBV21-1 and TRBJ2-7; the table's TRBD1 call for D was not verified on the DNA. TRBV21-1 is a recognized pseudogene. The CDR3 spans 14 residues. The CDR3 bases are TGTGCCAGCAGCAAGGAAGGGGACCAGGGGGAGCAGTACTTC. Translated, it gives CASSKEGDQGEQYF.

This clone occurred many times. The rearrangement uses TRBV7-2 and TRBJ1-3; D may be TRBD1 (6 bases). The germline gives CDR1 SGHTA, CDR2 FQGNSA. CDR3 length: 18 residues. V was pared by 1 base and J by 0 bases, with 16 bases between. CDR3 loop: CASSLGPSQGISGNTIYF. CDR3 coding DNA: TGTGCCAGCAGCTTAGGACCCTCCCAGGGGATCTCTGGAAACACCATATATTTT.

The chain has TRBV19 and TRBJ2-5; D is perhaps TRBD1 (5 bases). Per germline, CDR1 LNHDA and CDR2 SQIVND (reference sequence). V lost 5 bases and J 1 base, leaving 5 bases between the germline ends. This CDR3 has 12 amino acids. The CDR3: CASSDSQETQYF. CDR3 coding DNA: TGTGCCAGTAGTGACAGCCAAGAGACCCAGTACTTC.

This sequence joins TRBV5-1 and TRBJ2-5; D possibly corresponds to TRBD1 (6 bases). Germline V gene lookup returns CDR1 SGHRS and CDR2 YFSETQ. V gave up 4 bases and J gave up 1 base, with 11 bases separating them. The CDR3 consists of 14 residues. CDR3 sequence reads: CASSPHRAQETQYF. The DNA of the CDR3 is TGCGCCAGCAGCCCTCACAGGGCCCAAGAGACCCAGTACTTC.

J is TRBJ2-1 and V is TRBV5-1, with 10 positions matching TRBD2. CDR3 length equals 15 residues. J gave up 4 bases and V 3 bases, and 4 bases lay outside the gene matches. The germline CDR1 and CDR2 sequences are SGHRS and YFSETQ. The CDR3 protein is CASSYTSGVYNEQFF. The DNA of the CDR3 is TGCGCCAGCAGCTACACTAGCGGGGTTTACAATGAGCAGTTCTTC.

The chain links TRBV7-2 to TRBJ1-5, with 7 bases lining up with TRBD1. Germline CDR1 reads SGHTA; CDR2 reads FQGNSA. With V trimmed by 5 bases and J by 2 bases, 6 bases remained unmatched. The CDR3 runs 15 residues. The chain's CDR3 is CASSRDRVGNQPQHF. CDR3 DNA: TGTGCCAGCAGCCGTGACAGGGTCGGCAATCAGCCCCAGCATTTT.

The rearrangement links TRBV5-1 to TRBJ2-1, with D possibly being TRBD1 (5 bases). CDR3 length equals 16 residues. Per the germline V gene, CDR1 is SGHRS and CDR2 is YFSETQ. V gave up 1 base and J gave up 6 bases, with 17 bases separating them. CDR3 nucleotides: TGCGCCAGCAGCTTGTCCCGACAGCCAACGGTCAATGAGCAGTTCTTC. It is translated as CASSLSRQPTVNEQFF.

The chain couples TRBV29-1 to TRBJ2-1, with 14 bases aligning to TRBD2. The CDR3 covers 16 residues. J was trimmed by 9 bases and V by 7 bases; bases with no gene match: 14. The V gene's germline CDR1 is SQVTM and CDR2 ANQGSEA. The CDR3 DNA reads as TGCAGCGCCGGGACTAGCGGGAGTTATAGTCACAGTGAGCAGTTCTTC. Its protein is CSAGTSGSYSHSEQFF.

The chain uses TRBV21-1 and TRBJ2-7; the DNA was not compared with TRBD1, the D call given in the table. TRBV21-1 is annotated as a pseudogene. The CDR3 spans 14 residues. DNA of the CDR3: TGTGCCAGCAGCAAAGGGTACAGGGGAAACGAGCAGTACTTC. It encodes CASSKGYRGNEQYF.

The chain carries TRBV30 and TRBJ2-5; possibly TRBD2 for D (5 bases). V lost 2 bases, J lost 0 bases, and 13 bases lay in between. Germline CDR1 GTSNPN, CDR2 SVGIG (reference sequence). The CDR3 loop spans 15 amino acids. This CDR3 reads CAWSSRLDYQETQYF. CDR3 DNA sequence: TGTGCCTGGAGTTCCCGCTTGGACTACCAAGAGACCCAGTACTTC.

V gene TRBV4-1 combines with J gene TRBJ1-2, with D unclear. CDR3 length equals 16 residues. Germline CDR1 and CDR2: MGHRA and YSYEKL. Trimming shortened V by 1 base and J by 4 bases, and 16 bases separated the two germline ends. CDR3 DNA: TGCGCCAGCAGCCAAGCTCTGAGGGCCTCTGGCTATGGCTACACCTTC. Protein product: CASSQALRASGYGYTF.

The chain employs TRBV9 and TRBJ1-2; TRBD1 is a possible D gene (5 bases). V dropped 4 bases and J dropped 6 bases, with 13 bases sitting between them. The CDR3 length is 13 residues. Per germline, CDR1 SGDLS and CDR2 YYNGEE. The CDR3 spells CASSLGRGDGYTF. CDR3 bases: TGTGCCAGCAGCCTCGGTAGGGGCGATGGCTACACCTTC. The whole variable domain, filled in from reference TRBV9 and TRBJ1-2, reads DSGVTQTPKHLITATGQRVTLRCSPRSGDLSVYWYQQSLDQGLQFLIQYYNGEERAKGNILERFSAQQFPDLHSELNLSSLELGDSALYFCASSLGRGDGYTFGSGTRLTVV.

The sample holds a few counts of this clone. Written as DNA, the CDR3 is TGTGCCAGCAGCCTTGCGGGTACGTACGAGCAGTACTTC. Protein product: CASSLAGTYEQYF. The chain recombines TRBV11-2 with TRBJ2-7; TRBD2 might be the D (5 bases). The CDR3 consists of 13 residues. V was shortened by 5 bases and J by 4 bases, with 12 bases between the two germline ends. Germline-derived CDR1 and CDR2 are SGHAT and FQNNGV.

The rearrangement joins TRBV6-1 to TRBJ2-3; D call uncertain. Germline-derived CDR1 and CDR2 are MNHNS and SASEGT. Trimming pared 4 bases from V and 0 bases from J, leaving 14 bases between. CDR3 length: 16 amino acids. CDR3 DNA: TGTGCCAGCAGTGCCTCCCTTACCAGAAGCACAGATACGCAGTATTTT. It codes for CASSASLTRSTDTQYF.

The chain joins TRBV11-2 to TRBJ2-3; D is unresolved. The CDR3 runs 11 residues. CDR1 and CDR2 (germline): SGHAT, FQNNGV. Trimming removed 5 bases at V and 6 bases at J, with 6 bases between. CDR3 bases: TGTGCCAGCAGCCCCGGGGATACGCAGTATTTT. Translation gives CASSPGDTQYF.

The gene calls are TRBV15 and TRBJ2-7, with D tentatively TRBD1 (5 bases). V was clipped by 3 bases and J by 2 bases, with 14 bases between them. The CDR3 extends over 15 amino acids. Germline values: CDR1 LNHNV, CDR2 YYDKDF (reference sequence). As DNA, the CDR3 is TGTGCCACCAGCAGGGACAAAACCCCCACCTACGAGCAGTACTTC. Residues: CATSRDKTPTYEQYF.

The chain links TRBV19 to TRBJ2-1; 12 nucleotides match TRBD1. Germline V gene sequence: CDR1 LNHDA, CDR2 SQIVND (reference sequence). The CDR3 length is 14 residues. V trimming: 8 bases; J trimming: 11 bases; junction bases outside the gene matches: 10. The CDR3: CASALLGQGAKQFF. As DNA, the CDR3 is TGTGCCAGTGCGTTATTGGGACAGGGGGCGAAGCAGTTCTTC.

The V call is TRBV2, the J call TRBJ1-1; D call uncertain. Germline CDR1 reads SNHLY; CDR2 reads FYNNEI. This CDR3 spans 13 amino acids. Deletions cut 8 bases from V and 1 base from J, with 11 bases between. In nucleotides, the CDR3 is TGTGCCAGCTCAGGCAGAAGGAACACTGAAGCTTTCTTT. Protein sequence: CASSGRRNTEAFF.

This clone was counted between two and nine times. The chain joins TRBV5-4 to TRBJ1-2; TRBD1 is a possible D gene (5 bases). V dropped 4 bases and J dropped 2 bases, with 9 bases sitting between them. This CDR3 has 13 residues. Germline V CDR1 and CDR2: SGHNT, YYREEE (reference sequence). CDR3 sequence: CASSIDSNYGYTF. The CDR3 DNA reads TGTGCCAGCAGCATTGACAGCAACTATGGCTACACCTTC.

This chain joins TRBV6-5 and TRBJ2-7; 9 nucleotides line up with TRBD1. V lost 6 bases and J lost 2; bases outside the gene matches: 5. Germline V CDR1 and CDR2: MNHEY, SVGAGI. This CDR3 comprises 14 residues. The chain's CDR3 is CASSLQGATYEQYF. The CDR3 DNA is TGTGCCAGCAGCCTACAGGGGGCAACCTACGAGCAGTACTTC.

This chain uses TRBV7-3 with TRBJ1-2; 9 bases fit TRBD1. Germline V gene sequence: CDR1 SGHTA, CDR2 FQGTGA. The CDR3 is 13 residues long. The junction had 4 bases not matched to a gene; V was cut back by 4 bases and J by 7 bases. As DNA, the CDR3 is TGTGCCAGCAGCTCCGGGACAGGGTCTGGCTACACCTTC. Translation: CASSSGTGSGYTF.

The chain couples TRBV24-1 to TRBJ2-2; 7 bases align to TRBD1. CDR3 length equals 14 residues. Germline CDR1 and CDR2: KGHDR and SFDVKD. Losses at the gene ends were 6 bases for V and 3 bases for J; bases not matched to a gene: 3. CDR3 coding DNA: TGTGCCACCAGTCACAGGGGCCACACCGGGGAGCTGTTTTTT. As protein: CATSHRGHTGELFF.

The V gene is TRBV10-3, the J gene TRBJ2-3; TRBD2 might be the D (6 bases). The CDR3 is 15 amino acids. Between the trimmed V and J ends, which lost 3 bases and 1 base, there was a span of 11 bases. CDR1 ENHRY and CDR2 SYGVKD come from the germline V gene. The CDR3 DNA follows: TGTGCCATCAGTGAAAGGCGGGGAGGCACAGATACGCAGTATTTT. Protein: CAISERRGGTDTQYF.

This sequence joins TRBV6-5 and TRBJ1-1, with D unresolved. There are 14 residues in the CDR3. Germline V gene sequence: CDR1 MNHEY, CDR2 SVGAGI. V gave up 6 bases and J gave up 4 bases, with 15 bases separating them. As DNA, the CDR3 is TGTGCCAGCAGACGAAGTGAGATTGGCACTGAAGCTTTCTTT. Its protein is CASRRSEIGTEAFF.

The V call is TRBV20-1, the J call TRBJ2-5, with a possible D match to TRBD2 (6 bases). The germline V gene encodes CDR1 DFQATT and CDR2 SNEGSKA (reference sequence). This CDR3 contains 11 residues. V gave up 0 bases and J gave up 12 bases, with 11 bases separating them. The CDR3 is CSARDGRLEYF. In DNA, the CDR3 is TGCAGTGCTAGAGATGGGAGGTTAGAGTACTTC.

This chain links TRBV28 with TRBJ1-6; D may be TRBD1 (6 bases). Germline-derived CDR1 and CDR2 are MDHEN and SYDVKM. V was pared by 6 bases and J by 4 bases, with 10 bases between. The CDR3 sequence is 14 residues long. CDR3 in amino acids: CASRAGAYNSPLHF. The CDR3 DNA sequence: TGTGCCAGCAGAGCGGGGGCATATAATTCACCCCTCCACTTT.

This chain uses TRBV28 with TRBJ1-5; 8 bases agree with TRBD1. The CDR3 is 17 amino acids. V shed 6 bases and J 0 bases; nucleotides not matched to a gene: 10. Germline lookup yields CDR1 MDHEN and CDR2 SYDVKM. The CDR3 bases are TGTGCCAGCAGAAAAAGACAGGGGATCAATAGCAATCAGCCCCAGCATTTT. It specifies CASRKRQGINSNQPQHF.

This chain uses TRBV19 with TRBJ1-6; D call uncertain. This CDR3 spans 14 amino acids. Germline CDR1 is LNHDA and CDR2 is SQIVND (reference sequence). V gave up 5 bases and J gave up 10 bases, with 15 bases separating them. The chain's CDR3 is CASSPRTVASPLHF. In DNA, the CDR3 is TGTGCCAGTAGTCCGAGGACTGTGGCCTCACCCCTCCACTTT.

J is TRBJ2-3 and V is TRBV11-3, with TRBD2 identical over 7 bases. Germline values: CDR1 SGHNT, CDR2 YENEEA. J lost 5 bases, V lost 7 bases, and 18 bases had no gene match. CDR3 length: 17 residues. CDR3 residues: CASTTYCLAETIDTQYF. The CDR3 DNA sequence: TGTGCCAGCACCACTTATTGCCTAGCGGAGACCATAGATACGCAGTATTTT.

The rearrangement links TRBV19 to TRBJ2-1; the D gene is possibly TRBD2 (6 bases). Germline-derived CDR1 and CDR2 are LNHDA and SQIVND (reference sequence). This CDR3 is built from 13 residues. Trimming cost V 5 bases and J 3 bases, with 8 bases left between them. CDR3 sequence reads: CASSGRGYNEQFF. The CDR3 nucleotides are TGTGCCAGTAGTGGGCGGGGCTACAATGAGCAGTTCTTC. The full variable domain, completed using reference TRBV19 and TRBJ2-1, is DGGITQSPKYLFRKEGQNVTLSCEQNLNHDAMYWYRQDPGQGLRLIYYSQIVNDFQKGDIAEGYSVSREKKESFPLTVTSAQKNPTAFYLCASSGRGYNEQFFGPGTRLTVL.

The CDR3 loop is CASSPKLAGLPWADPGELFF. The DNA of the CDR3 is TGTGCCAGCAGCCCTAAACTAGCGGGGCTACCTTGGGCCGATCCCGGGGAGCTGTTTTTT. The chain employs TRBV14 and TRBJ2-2, with 10 bases fitting TRBD2. Germline loops: CDR1 SGHDN, CDR2 FVKESK. V trimming: 4 bases; J trimming: 6 bases; junction bases outside the gene matches: 20. The CDR3 runs 20 residues. The whole variable domain, filled in from reference TRBV14 and TRBJ2-2, reads EAGVTQFPSHSVIEKGQTVTLRCDPISGHDNLYWYRRVMGKEIKFLLHFVKESKQDESGMPNNRFLAERTGGTYSTLKVQPAELEDSGVYFCASSPKLAGLPWADPGELFFGEGSRLTVL.